The sample holds a few counts of the clone carrying this T cell receptor beta chain. The antigen remains unidentified. The authors extracted RNA and reverse transcribed it into cDNA as the sequencing template. This table comes from immunoSEQ multiplex PCR, and its TCRdb copy is limited to in-frame clones, with some not included. The sample has 95,000 to 150,000 clones; around 50% are singletons. Obtained from alopecia areata patients were lesional scalp punch biopsies along with peripheral blood. This record comes from a study of CD8+ T cells in alopecia areata. Study-level points and caveats: Across lesional scalp, and particularly alopecia totalis/universalis, clonality surpassed that of normal scalp.

The V end lost 7 bases, the J end lost 2 bases, and 12 bases lay between the germline ends. The CDR3 sequence is 12 residues long. Per the germline V gene, CDR1 is SQVTM and CDR2 is ANQGSEA. The clonotype originates from a human donor with alopecia areata. The chain uses TRBV29-1 and TRBJ2-7; D is unresolved. The sample comprised NKG2D-low CD8+ T cells sorted from blood. The DNA of the CDR3 is TGCAGCGCCGTCCTTTCGGCCTACGAGCAGTACTTC. Protein: CSAVLSAYEQYF.